This T cell receptor beta chain was captured by sequencing in a study of response to subunit inactivated influenza vaccine. Regarding the study as a whole: Authors suggested few new T cells are recruited by each seasonal influenza vaccination.

This clonotype showed up just a few times. No antigen is known for it. J gave up 3 bases and V 0 bases, and 8 bases lay outside the gene matches. The CDR3 is made up of 17 amino acids. Germline V lookup: CDR1 SGHRS, CDR2 YFSETQ. TCRdb re-called the RT-PCR reads through MiXCR, storing one row per CDR3 protein. The sample consists of about 480,000 distinct CDR3 sequences, 25% of them appearing once. This TCR derives from a man over 45 who received an inactivated influenza vaccine. The material was CD4+ T cells sorted from PBMCs, obtained roughly 5 days after vaccination. This chain links TRBV5-1 with TRBJ2-7; TRBD2 agrees at 11 bases. For the CDR3, the DNA is TGCGCCAGCAGCTTGGAGGCCGGGACTAGCGGAGTCTACGAGCAGTACTTC. Translating gives CASSLEAGTSGVYEQYF. Filled out from reference TRBV5-1 and TRBJ2-7, the complete variable domain reads KAGVTQTPRYLIKTRGQQVTLSCSPISGHRSVSWYQQTPGQGLQFLFEYFSETQRNKGNFPGRFSGRQFSNSRSEMNVSTLELGDSALYLCASSLEAGTSGVYEQYFGPGTRLTVT.